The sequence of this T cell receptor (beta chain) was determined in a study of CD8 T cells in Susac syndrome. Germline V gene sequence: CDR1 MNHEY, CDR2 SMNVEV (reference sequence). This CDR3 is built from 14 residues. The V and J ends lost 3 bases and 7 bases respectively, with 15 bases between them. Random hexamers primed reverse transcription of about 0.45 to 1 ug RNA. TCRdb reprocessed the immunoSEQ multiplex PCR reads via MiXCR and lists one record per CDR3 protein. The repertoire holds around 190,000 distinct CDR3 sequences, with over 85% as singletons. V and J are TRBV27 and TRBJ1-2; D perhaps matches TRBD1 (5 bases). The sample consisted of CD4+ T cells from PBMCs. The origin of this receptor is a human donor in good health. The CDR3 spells CASSFLGRGGGYTF. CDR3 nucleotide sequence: TGTGCCAGCAGTTTCCTGGGACGGGGAGGTGGCTACACCTTC.